The 29 T cell receptor beta chains reported below all come from one sample, sequenced in a study of cytomegalovirus exposure and HLA in healthy donors. With 60 Vbeta and 13 Jbeta primers, the PCR was carried out. Data came from immunoSEQ multiplex PCR; TCRdb stores just in-frame clones and leaves some out. The repertoire holds about 89,000 clones, with roughly 85% as singletons. The sample was PBMCs. The receptors shown here come from a man aged 35-49 years in good health and CMV-seropositive.

This chain connects TRBV6-5 to TRBJ2-2; 7 bases align to TRBD1. Trimming removed 5 bases from V and 3 bases from J; junction bases left unmatched: 3. The CDR3 has 14 amino acids. The germline V gene encodes CDR1 MNHEY and CDR2 SVGAGI. The DNA of the CDR3 is TGTGCCAGCAGTCCCGGGACAGACACCGGGGAGCTGTTTTTT. Its protein product is CASSPGTDTGELFF.

The J gene is TRBJ2-5, the V gene TRBV4-1, with 7 bases aligning to TRBD2. The J call may not be correct, given that the DNA end is closer to TRBJ2-7. Germline V gene data show CDR1 as MGHRA and CDR2 as YSYEKL. This CDR3 contains 15 residues. This chain's CDR3 is CASSQGTIESYEQYF. CDR3 nucleotide sequence: TGCGCCAGCAGCCAGGGGACTATCGAGTCCTACGAGCAGTACTTC.

The CDR3 region is CASSQGVDSNQPQHF. CDR3 in DNA: TGTGCCAGCTCCCAGGGCGTGGATAGCAATCAGCCCCAGCATTTT. V gene TRBV18 combines with J gene TRBJ1-5, with D perhaps TRBD1 (5 bases). V was pared by 6 bases and J by 0 bases, with 12 bases between. The CDR3 runs to 15 residues. CDR1 is KGHSH, CDR2 LQKENI, per germline.

The chain recombines TRBV19 with TRBJ2-7; 7 positions agree with TRBD1. Germline CDR1 and CDR2: LNHDA and SQIVND (reference sequence). V gave up 4 bases and J gave up 6 bases; unmatched junction bases: 6. The CDR3 extends over 13 amino acids. CDR3 region: CASSNGQVLEQYF. In DNA, the CDR3 is TGTGCCAGTAGTAACGGACAGGTGCTCGAGCAGTACTTC.

The rearrangement joins TRBV14 to TRBJ1-1; no clear D gene. In germline, CDR1 is SGHDN, CDR2 FVKESK. Trimming removed 2 bases from V and 5 bases from J, with 15 bases in between. The CDR3 is 15 residues long. CDR3 DNA sequence: TGTGCCAGCAGCCAACTAGGGTCGGGGAAAACTGAAGCTTTCTTT. Amino acid sequence: CASSQLGSGKTEAFF.

In its sample, this clone was seen once. The rearrangement joins TRBV4-2 to TRBJ2-5, with no clear D. The J call could be wrong; TRBJ2-7 is a better fit for the DNA end. The CDR3 sequence is 16 residues long. CDR1 is LGHNA, CDR2 YNFKEQ, per germline. The DNA for the CDR3 is TGTGCCAGCAGCCAAGATCCATCGAGTAGCTCCTACGAGCAGTACTTC. It codes for CASSQDPSSSSYEQYF.

This clone has just a few counts. The gene calls are TRBV27 and TRBJ1-2; 7 bases are shared with TRBD1. The trim removed 4 bases at V and 2 bases at J, leaving 13 bases unmatched. The germline V gene has CDR1 MNHEY and CDR2 SMNVEV (reference sequence). There are 17 residues in the CDR3. Here the CDR3 reads CASSSNRDSSWNYGYTF. CDR3 sequence (DNA): TGTGCCAGCAGTTCCAACCGGGACAGTTCTTGGAACTATGGCTACACCTTC.

This chain uses TRBV19 with TRBJ1-6; the D gene is possibly TRBD1 (5 bases). CDR3 length: 15 residues. Germline V gene sequence: CDR1 LNHDA, CDR2 SQIVND (reference sequence). The V and J ends lost 3 bases and 5 bases respectively, with 11 bases between them. CDR3 in amino acids: CASSIRTQNNSPLHF. CDR3 sequence (DNA): TGTGCCAGTAGTATTCGGACACAAAATAATTCACCCCTCCACTTT.

Notes on this clone: One end of the junction varies from germline; a read error may be responsible. The chain couples TRBV7-7 to TRBJ2-5; D might be TRBD1 (6 bases). Germline V lookup: CDR1 SSHAT, CDR2 FNYEAQ (reference sequence). The CDR3 sequence is 15 residues long. The DNA of the CDR3 is TGTGCTAGCAGCTTAGCAGGGACATACGAAGAGACCCAGTACTTC. This translates into CASSLAGTYEETQYF.

V usage is TRBV2 and J usage is TRBJ1-5, with 8 bases identical to TRBD1. J lost 2 bases, V lost 5 bases, and 5 bases had no gene match. The V gene's germline CDR1 is SNHLY and CDR2 FYNNEI. The CDR3 covers 15 residues. The CDR3 protein is CASSPDRAGNQPQHF. The CDR3 region has the DNA TGTGCCAGCAGTCCGGACAGGGCGGGCAATCAGCCCCAGCATTTT.

V usage is TRBV6-5 and J usage is TRBJ1-1; D unresolved. The germline V gene encodes CDR1 MNHEY and CDR2 SVGAGI. The CDR3 is made up of 11 amino acids. Trimming shortened V by 9 bases and J by 10 bases, and 15 bases separated the two germline ends. The chain's CDR3 is CASLSSGRAFF. Here the CDR3 DNA reads TGTGCCAGTTTATCGAGTGGGCGAGCTTTCTTT.

This rearrangement joins TRBV7-2 to TRBJ2-2; the D gene is possibly TRBD1 (6 bases). Germline CDR1 reads SGHTA; CDR2 reads FQGNSA. This CDR3 is 14 amino acids long. V was cut by 5 bases and J by 6 bases, with 13 bases left in between. CDR3 sequence reads: CASSLDRSAGELFF. The CDR3 coding sequence is TGTGCCAGCAGCCTTGACAGGTCGGCCGGGGAGCTGTTTTTT.

The chain joins TRBV7-6 to TRBJ2-5; maybe TRBD1 (6 bases). In germline, CDR1 is SGHVS, CDR2 FNYEAQ. The CDR3 has 16 residues. V was clipped by 2 bases and J by 2 bases, with 15 bases between them. The CDR3 DNA reads as TGTGCCAGCAGCTTAATCGGCCAGGGGCTTCAAGAGACCCAGTACTTC. Encoded protein: CASSLIGQGLQETQYF.

The chain has TRBV7-8 and TRBJ2-5, with D unclear. The ends were cut back, 1 base at V and 2 bases at J, with 5 bases in the middle. This CDR3 contains 13 residues. Germline V gene lookup returns CDR1 SGHVS and CDR2 FQNEAQ. CDR3 region: CASSLERQETQYF. CDR3 nucleotide sequence: TGTGCCAGCAGCTTAGAACGGCAAGAGACCCAGTACTTC.

The chain combines TRBV5-1 with TRBJ2-2, with a weak D call TRBD1 (5 bases). Deletions cut 5 bases from V and 0 bases from J, with 8 bases between. The CDR3 length is 14 residues. Germline V CDR1 and CDR2: SGHRS, YFSETQ. CDR3 coding DNA: TGCGCCAGCAGGACAGCCGCGAACACCGGGGAGCTGTTTTTT. Its translation is CASRTAANTGELFF.

In DNA form, the CDR3 reads TGTGCCAGCTCACCTACTCCCAATAGTGCCGAGCAGTACTTC. Its translation: CASSPTPNSAEQYF. The chain carries TRBV18 and TRBJ2-5; no clear D. The J call may be faulty, since TRBJ2-7 better matches the DNA end. The CDR3 covers 14 residues. Germline CDR1 is KGHSH and CDR2 is LQKENI.

The gene calls are TRBV5-1 and TRBJ2-5, with 8 bases that match TRBD2. This CDR3 comprises 17 residues. J lost 1 base, V lost 4 bases, and 12 bases had no gene match. Germline CDR1 SGHRS, CDR2 YFSETQ. The CDR3 region has the DNA TGCGCCAGCAGCCCGCAAACTAGCGGATCATTCCAAGAGACCCAGTACTTC. Translating gives CASSPQTSGSFQETQYF.

The V and J genes are TRBV4-1 and TRBJ1-5, with TRBD1 as a possible D gene (6 bases). The CDR3 totals 17 residues. V was cut by 1 base and J by 7 bases, with 20 bases left in between. Per germline, CDR1 MGHRA and CDR2 YSYEKL. CDR3 DNA sequence: TGCGCCAGCAGCCAAGGGGGGCGAGGTCCGTTGGTGCAGCCCCAGCATTTT. Protein product: CASSQGGRGPLVQPQHF.

This clone has a single count. The rearrangement links TRBV28 to TRBJ2-7; D ambiguous. Trimming shortened V by 3 bases and J by 5 bases, and 8 bases separated the two germline ends. This CDR3 has 12 residues. Germline assignment: CDR1 MDHEN and CDR2 SYDVKM. Here the CDR3 DNA reads TGTGCCAGCAGTTTGCGGAATGACGAGCAGTACTTC. It specifies CASSLRNDEQYF.

The genes are TRBV7-9 and TRBJ2-2, with 8 bases that match TRBD2. This CDR3 is 15 amino acids long. Germline assignment: CDR1 SEHNR and CDR2 FQNEAQ (reference sequence). V was clipped by 7 bases and J by 4 bases; unmatched bases: 8. In nucleotides, the CDR3 is TGTGCCAGCATCCAAGCGGGGGCGGGCACCGGGGAGCTGTTTTTT. Translating it yields CASIQAGAGTGELFF.

The chain carries TRBV27 and TRBJ1-1, with 8 bases aligning to TRBD1. The V segment lost 3 bases and the J segment 4 bases; nucleotides outside the gene matches: 7. CDR1 and CDR2 from the germline V gene are MNHEY and SMNVEV (reference sequence). CDR3 size: 15 residues. This chain's CDR3 is CASSFRGRSGTEAFF. The CDR3 bases are TGTGCCAGCAGTTTCAGGGGGCGGAGTGGCACTGAAGCTTTCTTT.

This chain uses TRBV2 with TRBJ2-7, with D perhaps matching TRBD2 (7 bases). This CDR3 has 14 residues. Germline V gene data show CDR1 as SNHLY and CDR2 as FYNNEI. Trimming left V 3 bases short and J 3 bases short, with 12 bases between. The CDR3 reads CASSEGRGVYEQYF. Written as DNA, the CDR3 is TGTGCCAGCAGTGAGGGGAGGGGGGTCTACGAGCAGTACTTC.

This clone came up a few times. The chain uses TRBV27 and TRBJ2-5, with D hard to call. CDR1 MNHEY and CDR2 SMNVEV come from the germline V gene (reference sequence). Trimming shortened V by 5 bases and J by 7 bases, and 11 bases separated the two germline ends. The CDR3 contains 12 residues. The CDR3 here is CASSPLPGTQYF. The CDR3 bases are TGTGCCAGCAGTCCCCTACCCGGGACCCAGTACTTC.

The rearrangement links TRBV19 to TRBJ1-1; 8 bases agree with TRBD1. After removal of 3 bases from V and 1 base from J, the junction contained 4 bases not matched to a gene. The CDR3 extends over 15 amino acids. In germline, CDR1 is LNHDA, CDR2 SQIVND (reference sequence). In DNA form, the CDR3 reads TGTGCCAGTAGTATTGGAACAGGGGGGAACACTGAAGCTTTCTTT. As protein: CASSIGTGGNTEAFF.

The genes are TRBV18 and TRBJ2-3; 8 bases match TRBD2. The V gene's germline CDR1 is KGHSH and CDR2 LQKENI. The CDR3 has 14 residues. V shed 1 base, J shed 5 bases, and the junction held 2 bases outside the gene matches. CDR3 residues: CASSPRTSGDTQYF. The CDR3 bases are TGTGCCAGCTCACCACGAACTAGCGGAGATACGCAGTATTTT.

A word on this clone: Within the sample, other DNA sequences also encode this same CDR3. The CDR3 sequence: CASSLTPSGGSSRLFGEQYF. The CDR3 DNA reads TGCGCCAGCAGCTTGACTCCTAGCGGGGGAAGCTCTCGCCTTTTTGGCGAGCAGTACTTC. The chain links TRBV5-1 to TRBJ2-7; TRBD2 agrees at 10 bases. V was pared by 1 base and J by 6 bases, with 22 bases of the junction left unmatched. Germline CDR1 reads SGHRS; CDR2 reads YFSETQ. The CDR3 sequence is 20 residues long.

The rearrangement uses TRBV7-9 and TRBJ2-5, with 12 nucleotides matching TRBD2. Trimming took 5 bases from V and 1 from J; bases not matched to a gene: 2. The CDR3 loop spans 15 amino acids. In germline, CDR1 is SEHNR, CDR2 FQNEAQ (reference sequence). In DNA form, the CDR3 reads TGTGCCAGCAGCGAGACTAGCGGGGGCCAAGAGACCCAGTACTTC. Translated, it gives CASSETSGGQETQYF.

On this clone: The junction shows a germline mismatch at one end, possibly a read error. The chain joins TRBV19 to TRBJ2-2, with D possibly being TRBD2 (5 bases). Per germline, CDR1 LNHDA and CDR2 SQIVND (reference sequence). The CDR3 is 17 residues long. CDR3 residues: CASRPDAGGSNAGELFF. As DNA, the CDR3 is TGTGCCAGTAGACCCGATGCGGGTGGGTCGAACGCCGGGGAGCTGTTTTTT.

This chain joins TRBV7-3 and TRBJ2-3; 12 bases fit TRBD1. The V gene's germline CDR1 is SGHTA and CDR2 FQGTGA. This CDR3 is 17 amino acids long. With 1 base clipped from V and 6 bases from J, the junction kept 8 bases outside the gene matches. The CDR3, as DNA: TGTGCCAGCAGCTTAAGAGGGGACAGGGGGCCGGGGGATACGCAGTATTTT. It codes for CASSLRGDRGPGDTQYF.